The 15 T cell receptor beta chains given below trace back to one sample, sequenced in a study of type 1 regulatory T cells. Their antigens remain unidentified. TCRdb reprocessed the reads with MiXCR, giving one entry per CDR3 protein. Among approximately 21,000 distinct CDR3 sequences listed, around half were seen once. Sequencing was performed on cultured T cells, either the whole culture or a sorted T cell fraction (not recorded which). Source of these receptors: a human donor in good health.

This chain uses TRBV7-2 with TRBJ2-1; 11 positions agree with TRBD2. This CDR3 contains 19 residues. After removal of 3 bases from V and 0 bases from J, the junction contained 10 bases not matched to a gene. Germline CDR1 and CDR2: SGHTA and FQGNSA. CDR3 sequence reads: CASSLRRLAGGSSYNEQFF. The CDR3 coding sequence is TGTGCCAGCAGCTTGAGGCGTCTAGCGGGGGGAAGCTCCTACAATGAGCAGTTCTTC.

The V call is TRBV3-1, the J call TRBJ2-7; D might be TRBD1 (7 bases). Germline CDR1 and CDR2: LGHDT and YNNKEL (reference sequence). CDR3 length: 15 amino acids. The ends were cut back, 4 bases at V and 3 bases at J, with 16 bases in the middle. This CDR3 reads CASSPGGTAFYEQYF. The CDR3 DNA follows: TGTGCCAGCAGCCCAGGCGGGACAGCCTTCTACGAGCAGTACTTC.

CDR3 DNA: TGTGCCAGCAGTTTGAAGGGGGTCGGCGTGAACACTGAAGCTTTCTTT. This codes for CASSLKGVGVNTEAFF. The J gene is TRBJ1-1, the V gene TRBV27, with D possibly matching TRBD1 (6 bases). This CDR3 has 16 residues. CDR1 is MNHEY and CDR2 is SMNVEV in the germline V gene (reference sequence). Between the trimmed V and J ends, which lost 3 bases and 0 bases, there was a span of 14 bases.

As regards this clonotype: This sequence may be a read error, since a much larger clone differs from it by one base. The chain has TRBV5-6 and TRBJ1-2; 11 nucleotides align to TRBD1. This CDR3 spans 15 amino acids. CDR1 and CDR2 from the germline V gene are SGHDT and YYEEEE. CDR3 residues: CAGSPGQGAQRGYTF. CDR3 DNA sequence: TGTGCCGGCAGCCCCGGACAGGGGGCGCAGAGGGGCTACACCTTC.

This clonotype appeared a few times. The chain employs TRBV7-2 and TRBJ2-7; D may be TRBD1 or TRBD2 (5 bases each). The V end lost 4 bases, the J end lost 7 bases, and 14 bases lay between the germline ends. Germline V gene lookup returns CDR1 SGHTA and CDR2 FQGNSA. The CDR3 is 13 amino acids. The CDR3 region has the DNA TGTGCCAGCAGCTCTCGACGAGGGGAGGAGCAGTACTTC. Translated: CASSSRRGEEQYF. Full variable domain (outside the CDR3, taken from reference TRBV7-2 and TRBJ2-7): GAGVSQSPSNKVTEKGKDVELRCDPISGHTALYWYRQSLGQGLEFLIYFQGNSAPDKSGLPSDRFSAERTGGSVSTLTIQRTQQEDSAVYLCASSSRRGEEQYFGPGTRLTVT.

This chain joins TRBV7-3 and TRBJ2-3; weak D call: TRBD2 (5 bases). The CDR3 runs to 16 residues. V was shortened by 5 bases and J by 1 base, with 16 bases between the two germline ends. Germline V lookup: CDR1 SGHTA, CDR2 FQGTGA. The CDR3 loop is CASSPYGNLGTDTQYF. DNA for the CDR3: TGTGCCAGCAGCCCGTACGGGAATTTGGGCACAGATACGCAGTATTTT.

The sample holds a few counts of this clonotype. The genes are TRBV5-1 and TRBJ2-3; possibly TRBD1 for D (6 bases). V shed 4 bases and J shed 0 bases, with 6 bases lying between them. The CDR3 has 13 residues. Germline-derived CDR1 and CDR2 are SGHRS and YFSETQ. The CDR3 loop reads CASSRGSTDTQYF. The CDR3 DNA reads as TGCGCCAGCAGCAGGGGGAGCACAGATACGCAGTATTTT.

In the case of this clonotype: At one of its ends the junction is not consistent with the germline gene, which may arise from a read error. The V gene is TRBV29-1, the J gene TRBJ1-1, with a weak D call TRBD1 (6 bases). Per germline, CDR1 SQVTM and CDR2 ANQGSEA. The CDR3 is made up of 14 amino acids. The CDR3 here is CSVDEQGLNTEALF. CDR3 bases: TGCAGCGTTGACGAACAGGGACTGAACACTGAAGCTTTGTTT.

J is TRBJ1-2 and V is TRBV5-1; D may be TRBD1 (6 bases). The V end was cut by 0 bases, the J end by 3 bases, with 12 bases between. From germline, CDR1 is SGHRS and CDR2 YFSETQ. The length of the CDR3 is 15 residues. As DNA, the CDR3 is TGCGCCAGCAGCTTGGGTGGGGGGGCCGACTATGGCTACACCTTC. This sequence encodes CASSLGGGADYGYTF.

The gene calls are TRBV20-1 and TRBJ1-5; no clear D gene. The CDR3 extends over 16 amino acids. Germline CDR1 DFQATT, CDR2 SNEGSKA (reference sequence). V was shortened by 3 bases and J by 0 bases, with 15 bases between the two germline ends. The CDR3 protein is CSASSPQLYSNQPQHF. CDR3 sequence (DNA): TGCAGTGCTAGCAGCCCCCAGTTATATAGCAATCAGCCCCAGCATTTT.

This clonotype is medium-sized within its sample. This rearrangement joins TRBV7-8 to TRBJ1-1, with D unclear. Germline CDR1 and CDR2: SGHVS and FQNEAQ. CDR3 size: 16 residues. The V gene lost 2 bases and the J gene lost 0 bases, with 13 bases spanning the gap. This chain's CDR3 is CASSLRASLMNTEAFF. The CDR3 nucleotides are TGTGCCAGCAGCTTACGCGCATCGTTAATGAACACTGAAGCTTTCTTT.

The chain links TRBV4-1 to TRBJ1-4; D remains ambiguous. The CDR3 runs to 15 residues. The V gene lost 2 bases and the J gene lost 4 bases, with 11 bases spanning the gap. In germline, CDR1 is MGHRA, CDR2 YSYEKL. The CDR3 loop reads CASSQPGILNEKLFF. The DNA for the CDR3 is TGCGCCAGCAGCCAACCCGGGATTCTTAATGAAAAACTGTTTTTT.

This clonotype is medium-sized. The J gene is TRBJ1-2, the V gene TRBV27; TRBD1 is a possible D gene (6 bases). The CDR3 sequence is 15 residues long. Germline values: CDR1 MNHEY, CDR2 SMNVEV (reference sequence). Deletions cut 0 bases from V and 1 base from J, with 9 bases between. CDR3 coding DNA: TGTGCCAGCAGTTTATCGGGGGCACGTAACTATGGCTACACCTTC. Amino acid sequence: CASSLSGARNYGYTF.

The chain is built from TRBV7-2 and TRBJ2-7; 8 nucleotides match TRBD1. Losses at the gene ends were 6 bases for V and 1 base for J; bases not matched to a gene: 8. Germline V gene lookup returns CDR1 SGHTA and CDR2 FQGNSA. The CDR3 totals 15 residues. The CDR3 DNA reads as TGTGCCAGCAGTCCCGGACAGGGAAAATCCTACGAGCAGTACTTC. Encoded protein: CASSPGQGKSYEQYF.

This chain connects TRBV7-9 to TRBJ2-7; D uncertain. The V end lost 5 bases, the J end lost 0 bases, and 17 bases lay between the germline ends. Per the germline V gene, CDR1 is SEHNR and CDR2 is FQNEAQ (reference sequence). This CDR3 has 16 residues. The CDR3 loop is CASSAMPMVYSYEQYF. DNA of the CDR3: TGTGCCAGCAGCGCCATGCCTATGGTTTACTCCTACGAGCAGTACTTC.